The entry below gives a single T cell receptor (beta chain) sequence along with its context. The antigen is undetermined. The germline V gene has CDR1 MNHNS and CDR2 SASEGT. V lost 3 bases to trimming and J lost 10 bases; unmatched junction nucleotides: 6. This CDR3 comprises 14 residues. These data come from a study of cytomegalovirus exposure and HLA in healthy donors. Findings of the study overall: The study found most TCR sequences rare, yet found some public TCRs in many donors.

PCR amplification relied on 60 Vbeta primers (plus 13 Jbeta primers). Sequenced by immunoSEQ multiplex PCR; TCRdb stores in-frame clones only, minus some. The sample has more than 70,000 clones, over 75% seen once; the top ten hold around 5%. Sequenced: PBMCs. This rearrangement joins TRBV6-1 to TRBJ1-4, with 9 nucleotides matching TRBD1. This clonotype originated in a man between 25 and 39 years old in good health and CMV-seropositive. CDR3 nucleotides: TGTGCCAGCAGTGACTTACGGGACAGGGTAAAACTGTTTTTT. It codes for CASSDLRDRVKLFF.